The 25 T cell receptor beta chains below were found in one sample sequenced in a study of neurological immune-mediated disorders. Noted time point: longitudinal time-point 3. One entry per CDR3 protein, called by TCRdb with MiXCR from the 5' RACE reads. The repertoire holds around 97,000 distinct CDR3 sequences, with approximately 11% as singletons. Sequencing was done on a sample of PBMCs. The source is a female donor with HTLV-1-associated myelopathy (HAM/TSP).

This clonotype was observed at least ten times. The chain is built from TRBV6-1 and TRBJ2-1, with D perhaps TRBD2 (5 bases). Looked up from germline, CDR1 is MNHNS and CDR2 is SASEGT. Trimming removed 7 bases at V and 0 bases at J, with 10 bases between. The CDR3 loop spans 14 amino acids. CDR3 sequence reads: CASIRGLSYNEQFF. CDR3 sequence (DNA): TGTGCCAGCATACGGGGTCTCTCCTACAATGAGCAGTTCTTC.

The sample holds many counts of this clonotype. The chain couples TRBV10-3 to TRBJ2-5; possible D gene TRBD2, 6 bases. CDR1 and CDR2 (germline): ENHRY, SYGVKD. V was shortened by 0 bases and J by 5 bases, with 13 bases between the two germline ends. The CDR3 is 15 residues long. The CDR3 region is CAISESASVRETQYF. CDR3 in DNA: TGTGCCATCAGTGAGTCGGCTAGCGTGCGGGAGACCCAGTACTTC.

This clonotype was found many times. The V call is TRBV20-1, the J call TRBJ2-1; the D gene is possibly TRBD2 (6 bases). Looked up from germline, CDR1 is DFQATT and CDR2 is SNEGSKA (reference sequence). The CDR3 sequence is 14 residues long. Trimming took 4 bases from V and 8 from J, leaving 18 bases between them. The DNA of the CDR3 is TGCAGTGCTATAGTAGCGGCCGGAGGGGATGAGCAGTTCTTC. It specifies CSAIVAAGGDEQFF.

This clonotype was recorded many times. The J gene is TRBJ2-1, the V gene TRBV6-5; 7 positions agree with TRBD2. CDR3 size: 16 residues. V gave up 0 bases and J gave up 8 bases; unmatched junction bases: 10. Per the germline V gene, CDR1 is MNHEY and CDR2 is SVGAGI. The CDR3 spells CASSYSGRGTVDEQFF. The CDR3 DNA sequence: TGTGCCAGCAGTTACTCGGGGCGGGGGACCGTCGATGAGCAGTTCTTC.

In this sample, this clonotype turned up many times. This chain links TRBV5-6 with TRBJ2-1; 8 bases are a match to TRBD1. V trimming: 7 bases; J trimming: 0 bases; junction bases outside the gene matches: 6. Germline V lookup: CDR1 SGHDT, CDR2 YYEEEE. The CDR3 contains 15 residues. This CDR3 reads CASGPTGGSYNEQFF. The CDR3 coding sequence is TGTGCCAGCGGCCCTACAGGGGGCTCCTACAATGAGCAGTTCTTC.

This clonotype appeared many times. V gene TRBV9 combines with J gene TRBJ2-2; a possible D gene is TRBD1 (6 bases). Germline-derived CDR1 and CDR2 are SGDLS and YYNGEE. The CDR3 runs 14 residues. V was shortened by 7 bases and J by 0 bases, with 10 bases between the two germline ends. In DNA, the CDR3 is TGTGCCAGCGGGGGCACGACGAACACCGGGGAGCTGTTTTTT. Its protein is CASGGTTNTGELFF. The full variable domain, rest sourced from reference TRBV9 and TRBJ2-2, is DSGVTQTPKHLITATGQRVTLRCSPRSGDLSVYWYQQSLDQGLQFLIQYYNGEERAKGNILERFSAQQFPDLHSELNLSSLELGDSALYFCASGGTTNTGELFFGEGSRLTVL.

This clonotype was observed at least ten times. The rearrangement links TRBV5-1 to TRBJ2-5; 7 bases align to TRBD1. Germline-derived CDR1 and CDR2 are SGHRS and YFSETQ. The CDR3 extends over 15 amino acids. Losses at the gene ends were 7 bases for V and 1 base for J; bases not matched to a gene: 10. The DNA of the CDR3 is TGCGCCAGCGCAGCGATCGGGGACAGCCAAGAGACCCAGTACTTC. This translates into CASAAIGDSQETQYF. Looking up the rest from reference TRBV5-1 and TRBJ2-5 gives the full variable domain: KAGVTQTPRYLIKTRGQQVTLSCSPISGHRSVSWYQQTPGQGLQFLFEYFSETQRNKGNFPGRFSGRQFSNSRSEMNVSTLELGDSALYLCASAAIGDSQETQYFGPGTRLLVL.

This clonotype was found a few times. The gene calls are TRBV9 and TRBJ2-3; D unresolved. There are 14 residues in the CDR3. Trimming left V 0 bases short and J 6 bases short, with 11 bases between. Germline assignment: CDR1 SGDLS and CDR2 YYNGEE. CDR3 region: CASSVEINSDTQYF. Written as DNA, the CDR3 is TGTGCCAGCAGCGTAGAAATCAATTCGGATACGCAGTATTTT.

On this clonotype: Its ends do not fully match the called genes, so a read error is possible. The genes are TRBV3-1 and TRBJ2-3, with D possibly matching TRBD2 (6 bases). This CDR3 is built from 15 residues. The germline CDR1 and CDR2 sequences are LGHDT and YNNKEL (reference sequence). The CDR3 sequence is CARSRGTFSTDTQYF. Here the CDR3 DNA reads TGTGCCAGAAGCCGAGGGACTTTCAGCACAGATACGCAGTATTTT.

There are many counts of this clonotype. The rearrangement uses TRBV7-2 and TRBJ1-2; tentative D call: TRBD1 (5 bases). CDR1 and CDR2 (germline): SGHTA, FQGNSA. This CDR3 has 15 amino acids. Trimming pared 0 bases from V and 2 bases from J, leaving 10 bases between. The CDR3 loop reads CASSLARGPNYGYTF. The CDR3 DNA is TGTGCCAGCAGCTTAGCCCGGGGACCCAACTATGGCTACACCTTC.

V and J are TRBV12-3 or TRBV12-4 and TRBJ2-7; D possibly corresponds to TRBD2 (7 bases). With 1 base removed from V and 7 bases from J, the gap between germline ends came to 17 bases. CDR3 length: 15 residues. The DNA for the CDR3 is TGTGCCAGCAGTTTAGGTCCTAGCGGAGGGGGTGAGCAGTACTTC. This encodes CASSLGPSGGGEQYF.

This clonotype was seen ten or more times. The chain employs TRBV4-2 and TRBJ1-1; tentative D call: TRBD1 (6 bases). V was clipped by 0 bases and J by 6 bases, with 17 bases between them. Germline V CDR1 and CDR2: LGHNA, YNFKEQ. This CDR3 has 16 amino acids. CDR3 sequence: CASSQEVLAGGAEAFF. The CDR3, as DNA: TGTGCCAGCAGCCAAGAGGTCCTCGCGGGGGGCGCTGAAGCTTTCTTT.

This chain links TRBV10-3 with TRBJ2-7; TRBD1 or TRBD2 may be the D gene (5 bases each). Germline values: CDR1 ENHRY, CDR2 SYGVKD. This CDR3 is 14 amino acids long. Deletions cut 6 bases from V and 5 bases from J, with 17 bases between. The CDR3 protein is CAISQGSGPHEQYF. The CDR3 nucleotides are TGTGCCATCAGCCAAGGTTCGGGACCCCACGAGCAGTACTTC.

The table lists this clonotype with many counts. V gene TRBV20-1 combines with J gene TRBJ2-2; D is possibly TRBD1 (5 bases). CDR1 and CDR2 from the germline V gene are DFQATT and SNEGSKA (reference sequence). CDR3 length equals 14 residues. V lost 2 bases and J lost 7, with 14 bases in between. The CDR3 DNA reads TGCAGTGCTAGACGCCAGGGCGTCTTCGGGGAGCTGTTTTTT. Amino acids: CSARRQGVFGELFF.

This clonotype was recorded at least ten times. The chain couples TRBV9 to TRBJ2-3; the D is unclear. The germline V gene encodes CDR1 SGDLS and CDR2 YYNGEE. The CDR3 covers 14 residues. Trimming stripped 4 bases from V and 0 bases from J, with 9 bases between. The CDR3 loop is CASSSSPSTDTQYF. CDR3 in DNA: TGTGCCAGCAGCTCCTCCCCCAGCACAGATACGCAGTATTTT.

This clonotype was counted at least ten times. This chain connects TRBV6-5 to TRBJ2-3; 11 bases agree with TRBD1. V lost 5 bases and J lost 3; bases outside the gene matches: 7. Germline CDR1 is MNHEY and CDR2 is SVGAGI. There are 16 residues in the CDR3. DNA for the CDR3: TGTGCCAGCAGTGAACTCGGACAGGGGGCAACAGATACGCAGTATTTT. It yields the protein CASSELGQGATDTQYF.

V and J are TRBV29-1 and TRBJ2-1; D is perhaps TRBD1 (5 bases). V lost 3 bases and J lost 8, with 20 bases in between. The CDR3 extends over 15 amino acids. Per the germline V gene, CDR1 is SQVTM and CDR2 is ANQGSEA. The CDR3 DNA follows: TGCAGCGTTGATGTCGGTCAGGGAAAGCTCTATGAGCAGTTCTTC. Protein sequence: CSVDVGQGKLYEQFF.

In this sample, this clonotype turned up many times. The rearrangement links TRBV11-2 to TRBJ2-2; tentatively, D is TRBD2 (7 bases). Trimming shortened V by 8 bases and J by 1 base, and 14 bases separated the two germline ends. CDR3 length: 15 residues. Germline lookup yields CDR1 SGHAT and CDR2 FQNNGV. Here the CDR3 reads CASSAGARNTGELFF. DNA of the CDR3: TGTGCCAGCTCGGCGGGGGCCCGGAACACCGGGGAGCTGTTTTTT.

This clonotype was recorded a few times. The chain employs TRBV5-1 and TRBJ2-3; D possibly corresponds to TRBD1 (6 bases). V lost 0 bases to trimming and J lost 6 bases, with 11 bases between them. CDR1 is SGHRS, CDR2 YFSETQ, per germline. This CDR3 contains 14 residues. CDR3 DNA sequence: TGCGCCAGCAGCTTGGCCACAGGGTACGATACGCAGTATTTT. As protein: CASSLATGYDTQYF.

In this sample, this clonotype turned up many times. This chain links TRBV6-5 with TRBJ2-3; TRBD2 is a possible D gene (6 bases). The CDR3 is 16 residues long. Trimming left V 2 bases short and J 6 bases short, with 18 bases between. Germline lookup yields CDR1 MNHEY and CDR2 SVGAGI. CDR3: CASSYGPSPRGDTQYF. The DNA of the CDR3 is TGTGCCAGCAGTTACGGTCCTAGTCCACGGGGGGATACGCAGTATTTT.

The chain carries TRBV20-1 and TRBJ2-1; TRBD2 aligns across 9 bases. In germline, CDR1 is DFQATT, CDR2 SNEGSKA (reference sequence). With 0 bases clipped from V and 7 bases from J, the junction kept 10 bases outside the gene matches. This CDR3 has 16 residues. CDR3 sequence (DNA): TGCAGTGCTAGAGATGAGCGCGGGGGGGCGGGAAATGAGCAGTTCTTC. It is translated as CSARDERGGAGNEQFF.

This clonotype was seen repeatedly, ten times or more. The rearrangement uses TRBV6-5 and TRBJ1-3, with D possibly matching TRBD1 (5 bases). Germline loops: CDR1 MNHEY, CDR2 SVGAGI. V gave up 0 bases and J gave up 2 bases, with 8 bases separating them. The CDR3 consists of 15 residues. Here the CDR3 reads CASSYSSRAGNTIYF. The DNA of the CDR3 is TGTGCCAGCAGTTACTCGTCCAGGGCTGGAAACACCATATATTTT.

This clonotype was seen repeatedly, ten times or more. The chain uses TRBV11-2 and TRBJ2-3; D may be TRBD1 (7 bases). The V end was cut by 7 bases, the J end by 0 bases, with 17 bases between. The CDR3 length is 16 residues. Germline V lookup: CDR1 SGHAT, CDR2 FQNNGV. CDR3 region: CASTRTKTGSTDTQYF. The CDR3 nucleotides read TGTGCCAGCACCCGGACTAAGACAGGGAGCACAGATACGCAGTATTTT.

In its sample, this clonotype was seen many times. This chain joins TRBV10-2 and TRBJ2-3; D gene unclear. Germline V CDR1 and CDR2: WSHSY, SAAADI. The CDR3 covers 14 residues. Trimming pared 3 bases from V and 8 bases from J, leaving 15 bases between. This CDR3 is CASSEGHDSVTQYF. In nucleotides, the CDR3 is TGCGCCAGCAGTGAAGGGCACGATAGTGTTACGCAGTATTTT.

The chain carries TRBV12-3 or TRBV12-4 and TRBJ2-7; 8 nucleotides agree with TRBD1. The CDR3 consists of 12 residues. V shed 11 bases and J 3 bases; nucleotides not matched to a gene: 6. CDR3 loop: CASGTGFYEQYF. CDR3 DNA: TGTGCCTCCGGGACAGGCTTCTACGAGCAGTACTTC.